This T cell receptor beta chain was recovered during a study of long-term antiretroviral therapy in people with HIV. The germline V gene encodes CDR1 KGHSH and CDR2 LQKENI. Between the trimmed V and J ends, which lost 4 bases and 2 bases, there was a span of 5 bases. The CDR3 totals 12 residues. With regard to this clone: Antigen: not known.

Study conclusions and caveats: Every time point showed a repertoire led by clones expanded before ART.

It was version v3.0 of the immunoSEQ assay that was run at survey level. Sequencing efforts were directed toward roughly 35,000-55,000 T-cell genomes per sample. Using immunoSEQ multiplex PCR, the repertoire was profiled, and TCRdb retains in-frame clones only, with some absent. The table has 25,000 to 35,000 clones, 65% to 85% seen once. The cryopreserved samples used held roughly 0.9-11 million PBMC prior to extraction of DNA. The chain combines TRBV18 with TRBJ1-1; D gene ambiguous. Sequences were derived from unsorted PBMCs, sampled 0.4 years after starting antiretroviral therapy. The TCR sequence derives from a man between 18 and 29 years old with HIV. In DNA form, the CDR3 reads TGTGCCAGCTCACTGCTTAACACTGAAGCTTTCTTT. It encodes CASSLLNTEAFF.